The clone carrying this T cell receptor beta chain showed up just once. Its antigen is unidentified. CDR1 is SGHNT, CDR2 YYREEE, per germline (reference sequence). The CDR3 runs 17 residues. V dropped 0 bases and J dropped 2; count of bases not matched to a gene: 4. The source of the sample is a study of vaccination effects on CD4 cells after COVID-19. Study summary: Sequencing in the ViraFEST assay came after antigen-specific CD4+ T cells had been expanded with viral peptide pools, which were used to stimulate PBMC. Study outcomes and limitations: Whether induced by infection or by vaccine, clones showed marked clonal contraction late after vaccination.

Following a roughly 9-day culture, CD4+ T cells were purified. Half the medium was swapped for IL-2 medium on days 3 and 7. Sequencing used immunoSEQ multiplex PCR; TCRdb keeps in-frame clones, though not all of them. The table has 65,000 to 80,000 clones, 77% seen once; the top ten hold roughly 2%. The sample here was CD4+ T cells from PBMCs cultured without peptide, taken before COVID-19 vaccination. The chain employs TRBV5-4 and TRBJ2-5; 13 nucleotides line up with TRBD2. The TCR sequence derives from a human donor who received a COVID-19 vaccine. CDR3 bases: TGTGCCAGCAGCTTGGGTACTAGCGGGGGGGGACAAGAGACCCAGTACTTC. Its protein is CASSLGTSGGGQETQYF.